This T cell receptor beta chain originates from a study of T cells in Graves' hyperthyroidism and ophthalmopathy. Amplification of TCR beta CDR3 regions was performed using RNA transcripts as template. A set of HTBI primers served as the primers for a first-round RT-PCR of the TCR CDR3. TCRdb called the multiplex PCR reads again in MiXCR, with one record for every CDR3 protein. The sample records 370,000 or so distinct CDR3 sequences, around an eighth being singletons. In its sample, this clonotype was seen many times. The CDR3 runs 15 residues. Germline V CDR1 and CDR2: SGHTA, FQGNSA. The V gene lost 1 base and the J gene lost 2 bases, with 11 bases spanning the gap.

This chain links TRBV7-2 with TRBJ2-5, with D perhaps matching TRBD2 (5 bases). The sample comprised blood. This receptor was taken from a man aged 30 to 39 with Graves' hyperthyroidism that later progressed to Graves' ophthalmopathy. CDR3 sequence reads: CASSLGGRGQETQYF. The CDR3 region has the DNA TGTGCCAGCAGCTTAGGGGGAAGAGGGCAAGAGACCCAGTACTTC.